Detailed here is one T cell receptor beta chain. Its antigen has not been determined. No clone much larger than this one lies a single base away; base qualities are absent. These data are taken from a study of T cell responses to AZD1222 COVID-19 vaccine (dated by TCRdb to the early 2020s). For the study in its entirety: AZD1222 recipients whose second dose came at about 4 weeks and those whose second dose came at about 12 weeks were combined into one group, since spike-specific TCR depth and breadth did not differ between the two schedules. A total of around 240 trial participants underwent TCR sequencing, of whom about 200 had received two doses of AZD1222 and about 25 had received two doses of the MenACWY control vaccine. Enrollment into the trials was organized by age into subgroups of 18-55, 56-69 and 70-plus years, and those subgroups contained roughly 150, 30 and 60 TCR-sequenced participants, respectively.

The time point label on this specimen signifies: baseline before first vaccination. Vaccinee samples were obtained from the UK trials COV001 and COV002, which included a single-blind randomized controlled phase 2/3 trial of AZD1222 (ChAdOx1 nCoV-19) in healthy adults. For TCRbeta chain sequencing, PBMC samples from trial participants were taken at day 0 and at day 28 after the second dose. The paper's findings and limits, for the study overall: In the small 56-69-year group, the increase in depth fell short of significance, most likely because of low power. Only a handful of AZD1222 recipients were SARS-CoV-2 seropositive at baseline, limiting conclusions about previously exposed vaccinees. Reportedly, close to half of the unique spike-specific TCRs recognized epitopes lying outside the regions that are mutated in the B.1.351 and B.1.1.7 variants. Most participants were white British and females outnumbered males, and the authors suggested that clonal diversity may have been underestimated. After two AZD1222 doses, spike-specific TCR breadth and depth were significantly higher than at day 0 and than in MenACWY recipients. Because no day 14 peak-response samples were available, repertoires were characterized only after the peak T cell response. Vaccine-associated CD4 TCRs spanned the whole spike protein, with dominant responses in regions 160-218 and 743-854.

The CDR3 regions of human TCRbeta chains were analyzed by immunosequencing. The study's processing was this. Repertoire TCRs were checked for matches against a reference library of SARS-CoV-2-specific TCRs that had been generated using the MIRA antigen-specificity platform. Breadth meant the fraction of unique TCRs that were SARS-CoV-2-associated, whereas depth meant the fraction of total T cells that were SARS-CoV-2-associated. Using the MIRA data, each spike-specific TCR was mapped to the spike region that the TCR reacts to and placed in a CD4 or CD8 class. Log10-transformed breadth and depth values were compared by one-way ANOVA with Sidak's multiple comparisons tests. TCRdb stores this immuneACCESS table with in-frame sequences only. Part of the clones is absent; in the studies checked, under half of the shortfall reflects unresolved V genes, and no reason is known for the rest. V, J and clone size are those of that table, while D and trimming were read from the DNA. Across this sample there are about 54,000 clones, with more than 80% seen only once. Of the sample, 1.5% to 2.5% is held by the ten largest clones.

This sample comprised peripheral blood, obtained on day 0 of AZD1222 vaccination. The clonotype comes from an adult in good health.

The CDR3 reads CASSSDSGRSAYEQYF. In nucleotide form, the sequence is TGTGCCAGCAGCTCTGATAGCGGGAGGAGCGCCTACGAGCAGTACTTC. The chain joins TRBV7-2 to TRBJ2-7; 10 bases in the junction line up with TRBD2. Clipping removes 4 bases from V and 2 bases from J, with 8 as the unmatched junction base count. The CDR3 starts with the cysteine, ends with the phenylalanine, and has 16 residues. Just CDR3 DNA is preserved here, 48 bases in frame from base 1. As encoded in the germline V gene, CDR1 is SGHTA while CDR2 is FQGNSA.